This T cell receptor beta chain originates from a study of T cell changes during pregnancy in multiple sclerosis. V lost 4 bases, J lost 0 bases, and 8 bases stayed unmatched. CDR1 is MNHNS and CDR2 is SASEGT in the germline V gene. The CDR3 totals 17 residues. The count of this clone is one. Assay: immunoSEQ multiplex PCR; the TCRdb copy retains only in-frame clones and omits some. Here the sample spans about 24,000 clones, roughly nine tenths being singletons. The sequencing here drew on CD8+ T cells from peripheral blood mononuclear cells, taken in the third trimester of pregnancy. This TCR was recovered from a female donor in good health, enrolled as a control in a pregnancy study. The chain carries TRBV6-1 and TRBJ1-5, with 8 bases aligning to TRBD1. DNA for the CDR3: TGTGCCAGCAGTGGGGACAGGAGCGCTAATAGCAATCAGCCCCAGCATTTT. Protein: CASSGDRSANSNQPQHF.